The present T cell receptor beta chain was sequenced within a study of blood T cell repertoires in COVID-19. This CDR3 region has 14 residues. V was clipped by 5 bases and J by 2 bases, with 12 bases between them. CDR1 and CDR2 (germline): SGHVS, FQNEAQ. TCRdb's copy holds only in-frame clones and misses some; the assay was immunoSEQ multiplex PCR. The table has 250,000 to 300,000 clones, 85% to 90% seen once; the top ten hold approximately 10%. The source of this sequence is a woman aged 25 to 39 with COVID-19, enrolled during active disease. J is TRBJ1-2 and V is TRBV7-8, with D unclear. Sample: peripheral blood. The CDR3 region is CASSSSRNNYGYTF. In DNA form, the CDR3 reads TGTGCCAGCAGCAGTTCGCGAAACAACTATGGCTACACCTTC. The full variable domain, rest sourced from reference TRBV7-8 and TRBJ1-2, is GAGVSQSPRYKVAKRGQDVALRCDPISGHVSLFWYQQALGQGPEFLTYFQNEAQLDKSGLPSDRFFAERPEGSVSTLKIQRTQQEDSAVYLCASSSSRNNYGYTFGSGTRLTVV.